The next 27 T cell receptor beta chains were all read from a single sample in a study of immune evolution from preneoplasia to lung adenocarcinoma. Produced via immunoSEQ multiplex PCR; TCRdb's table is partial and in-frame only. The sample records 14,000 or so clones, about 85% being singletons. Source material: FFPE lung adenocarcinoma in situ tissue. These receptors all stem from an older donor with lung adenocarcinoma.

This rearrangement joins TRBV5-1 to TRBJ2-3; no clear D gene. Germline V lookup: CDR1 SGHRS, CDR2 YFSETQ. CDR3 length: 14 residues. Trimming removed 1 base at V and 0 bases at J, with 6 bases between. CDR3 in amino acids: CASSLLASTDTQYF. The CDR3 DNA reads TGCGCCAGCAGCTTGCTCGCTAGCACAGATACGCAGTATTTT.

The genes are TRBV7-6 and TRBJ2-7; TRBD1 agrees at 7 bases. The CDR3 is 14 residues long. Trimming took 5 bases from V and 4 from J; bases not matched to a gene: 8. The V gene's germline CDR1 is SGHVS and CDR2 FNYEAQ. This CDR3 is CASSLQGDRYEQYF. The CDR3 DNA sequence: TGTGCCAGCAGCCTGCAGGGGGATCGGTACGAGCAGTACTTC. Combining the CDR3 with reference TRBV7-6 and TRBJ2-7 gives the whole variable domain GAGVSQSPRYKVTKRGQDVALRCDPISGHVSLYWYRQALGQGPEFLTYFNYEAQQDKSGLPNDRFSAERPEGSISTLTIQRTEQRDSAMYRCASSLQGDRYEQYFGPGTRLTVT.

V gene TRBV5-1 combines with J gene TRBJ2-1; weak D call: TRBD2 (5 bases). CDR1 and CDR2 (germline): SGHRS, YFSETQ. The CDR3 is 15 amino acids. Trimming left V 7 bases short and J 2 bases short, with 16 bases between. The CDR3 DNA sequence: TGCGCCAGCTCCCTAGGCGGGTTTACCTACAATGAGCAGTTCTTC. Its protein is CASSLGGFTYNEQFF.

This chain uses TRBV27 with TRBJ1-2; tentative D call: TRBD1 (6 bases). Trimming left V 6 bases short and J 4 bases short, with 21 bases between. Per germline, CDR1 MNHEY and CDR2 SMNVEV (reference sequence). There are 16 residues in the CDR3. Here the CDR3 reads CASSQTWTAAAYGYTF. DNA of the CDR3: TGTGCCAGCAGCCAAACTTGGACAGCCGCGGCCTATGGCTACACCTTC.

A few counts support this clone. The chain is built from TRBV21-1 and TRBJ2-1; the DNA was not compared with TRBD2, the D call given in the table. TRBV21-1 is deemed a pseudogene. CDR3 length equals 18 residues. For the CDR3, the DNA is TGTGCCAGCAGCAACGCTCTAGAGCGGGAGGGTCCCTACAATGAGCAGTTCTTC. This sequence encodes CASSNALEREGPYNEQFF.

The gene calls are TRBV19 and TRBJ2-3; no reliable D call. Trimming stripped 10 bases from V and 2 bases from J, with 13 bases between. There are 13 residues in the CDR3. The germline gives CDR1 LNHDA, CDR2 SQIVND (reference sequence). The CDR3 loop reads CATSLRATDTQYF. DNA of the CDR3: TGTGCCACTTCCCTAAGGGCCACAGATACGCAGTATTTT.

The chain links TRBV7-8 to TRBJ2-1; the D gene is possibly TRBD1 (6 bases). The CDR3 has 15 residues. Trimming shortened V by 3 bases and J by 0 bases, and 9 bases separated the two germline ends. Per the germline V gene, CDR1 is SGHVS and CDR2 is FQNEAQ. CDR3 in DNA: TGTGCCAGCAGCTTCACAGGGAGCTCCTACAATGAGCAGTTCTTC. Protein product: CASSFTGSSYNEQFF.

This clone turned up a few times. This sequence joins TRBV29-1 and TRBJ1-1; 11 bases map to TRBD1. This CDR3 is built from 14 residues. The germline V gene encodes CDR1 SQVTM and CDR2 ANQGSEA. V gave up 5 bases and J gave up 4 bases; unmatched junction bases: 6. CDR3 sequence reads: CSVWTGGSFTEAFF. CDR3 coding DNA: TGCAGCGTTTGGACAGGGGGCTCTTTCACTGAAGCTTTCTTT.

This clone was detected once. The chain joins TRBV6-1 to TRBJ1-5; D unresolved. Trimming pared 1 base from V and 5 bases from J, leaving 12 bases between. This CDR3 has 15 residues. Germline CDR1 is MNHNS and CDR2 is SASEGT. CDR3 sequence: CASSEGGWGDQPQHF. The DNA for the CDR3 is TGTGCCAGCAGTGAAGGGGGTTGGGGAGATCAGCCCCAGCATTTT.

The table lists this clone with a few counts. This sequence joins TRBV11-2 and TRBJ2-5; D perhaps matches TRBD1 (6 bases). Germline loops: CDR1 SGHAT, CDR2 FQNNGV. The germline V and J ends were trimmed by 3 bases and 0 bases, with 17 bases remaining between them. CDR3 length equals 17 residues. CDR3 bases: TGTGCCAGCAGCTTCGGGACAAATAGGGGTAACCAAGAGACCCAGTACTTC. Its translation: CASSFGTNRGNQETQYF.

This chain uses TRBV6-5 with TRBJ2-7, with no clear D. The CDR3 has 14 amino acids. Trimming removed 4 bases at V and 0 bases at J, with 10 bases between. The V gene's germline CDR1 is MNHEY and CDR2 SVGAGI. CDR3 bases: TGTGCCAGCAGTTCCCTAGGTAGCTCCTACGAGCAGTACTTC. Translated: CASSSLGSSYEQYF.

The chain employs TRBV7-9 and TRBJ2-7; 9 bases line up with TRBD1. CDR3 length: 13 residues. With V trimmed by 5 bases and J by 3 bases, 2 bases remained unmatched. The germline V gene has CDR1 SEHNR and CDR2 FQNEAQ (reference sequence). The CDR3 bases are TGTGCCAGCAGCGTGGGACAGGGCTACGAGCAGTACTTC. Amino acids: CASSVGQGYEQYF. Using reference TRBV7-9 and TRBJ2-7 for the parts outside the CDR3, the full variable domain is DTGVSQNPRHKITKRGQNVTFRCDPISEHNRLYWYRQTLGQGPEFLTYFQNEAQLEKSRLLSDRFSAERPKGSFSTLEIQRTEQGDSAMYLCASSVGQGYEQYFGPGTRLTVT.

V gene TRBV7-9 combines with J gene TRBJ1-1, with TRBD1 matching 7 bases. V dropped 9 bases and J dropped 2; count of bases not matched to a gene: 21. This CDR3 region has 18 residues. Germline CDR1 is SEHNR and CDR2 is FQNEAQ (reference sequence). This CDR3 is CASTDPRPGGGSNTEAFF. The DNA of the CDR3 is TGTGCCAGTACTGACCCAAGGCCAGGGGGGGGTTCTAACACTGAAGCTTTCTTT.

The CDR3 nucleotides read TGTGCCATCAGTGAGGAGGGTCGGTCCCCAGATACGCAGTATTTT. Translation: CAISEEGRSPDTQYF. This sequence joins TRBV10-3 and TRBJ2-3; the D gene is possibly TRBD2 (5 bases). Trimming left V 2 bases short and J 4 bases short, with 13 bases between. Per germline, CDR1 ENHRY and CDR2 SYGVKD. The CDR3 length is 15 residues.

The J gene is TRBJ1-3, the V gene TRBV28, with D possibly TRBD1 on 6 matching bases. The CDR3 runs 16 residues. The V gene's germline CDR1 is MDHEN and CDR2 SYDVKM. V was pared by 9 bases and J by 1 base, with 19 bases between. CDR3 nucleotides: TGTGCCAGTAAATCTACAGGGTTTGATTCTGGAAACACCATATATTTT. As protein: CASKSTGFDSGNTIYF.

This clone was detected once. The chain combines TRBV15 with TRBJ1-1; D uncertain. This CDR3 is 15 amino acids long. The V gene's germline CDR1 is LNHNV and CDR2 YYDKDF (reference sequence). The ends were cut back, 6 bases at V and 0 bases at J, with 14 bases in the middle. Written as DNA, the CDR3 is TGTGCCACCAGTTATCAGGTAGTAATGAACACTGAAGCTTTCTTT. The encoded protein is CATSYQVVMNTEAFF.

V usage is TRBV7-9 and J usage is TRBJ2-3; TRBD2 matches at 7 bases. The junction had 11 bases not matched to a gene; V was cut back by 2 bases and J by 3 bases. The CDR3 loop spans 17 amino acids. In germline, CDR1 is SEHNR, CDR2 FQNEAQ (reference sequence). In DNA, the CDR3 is TGTGCCAGCAGCTTACAGGGCGGGAGCACGGGAACAGATACGCAGTATTTT. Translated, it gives CASSLQGGSTGTDTQYF.

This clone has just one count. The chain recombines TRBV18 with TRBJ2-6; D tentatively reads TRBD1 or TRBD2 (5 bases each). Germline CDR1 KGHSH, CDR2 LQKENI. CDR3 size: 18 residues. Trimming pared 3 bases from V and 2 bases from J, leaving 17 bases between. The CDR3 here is CASSPVGTGRPGANVLTF. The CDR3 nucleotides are TGTGCCAGCTCACCCGTCGGAACGGGGCGTCCTGGGGCCAACGTCCTGACTTTC.

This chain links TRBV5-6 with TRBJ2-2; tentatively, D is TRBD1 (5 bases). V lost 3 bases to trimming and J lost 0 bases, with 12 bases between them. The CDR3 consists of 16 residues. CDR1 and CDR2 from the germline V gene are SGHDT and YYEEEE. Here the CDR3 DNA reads TGTGCCAGCAGCTCTCTCACAGGCCCGAACACCGGGGAGCTGTTTTTT. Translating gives CASSSLTGPNTGELFF.

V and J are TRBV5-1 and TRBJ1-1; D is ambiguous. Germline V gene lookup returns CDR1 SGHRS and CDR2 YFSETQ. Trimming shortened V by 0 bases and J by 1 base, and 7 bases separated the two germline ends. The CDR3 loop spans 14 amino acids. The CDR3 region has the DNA TGCGCCAGCAGCTTGGCGCATAGGAACACTGAAGCTTTCTTT. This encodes CASSLAHRNTEAFF.

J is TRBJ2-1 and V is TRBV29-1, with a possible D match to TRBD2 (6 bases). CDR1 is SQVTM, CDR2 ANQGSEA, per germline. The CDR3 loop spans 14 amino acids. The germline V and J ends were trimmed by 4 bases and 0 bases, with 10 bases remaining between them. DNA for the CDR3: TGCAGCGTTGTTCGCGGGGACTCCTACAATGAGCAGTTCTTC. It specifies CSVVRGDSYNEQFF.

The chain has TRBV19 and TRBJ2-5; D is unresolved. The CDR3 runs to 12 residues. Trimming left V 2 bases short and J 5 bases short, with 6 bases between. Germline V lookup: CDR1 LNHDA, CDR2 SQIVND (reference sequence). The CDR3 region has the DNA TGTGCCAGTAGTATAACCCGGGAGACCCAGTACTTC. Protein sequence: CASSITRETQYF. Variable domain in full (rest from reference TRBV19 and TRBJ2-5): DGGITQSPKYLFRKEGQNVTLSCEQNLNHDAMYWYRQDPGQGLRLIYYSQIVNDFQKGDIAEGYSVSREKKESFPLTVTSAQKNPTAFYLCASSITRETQYFGPGTRLLVL.

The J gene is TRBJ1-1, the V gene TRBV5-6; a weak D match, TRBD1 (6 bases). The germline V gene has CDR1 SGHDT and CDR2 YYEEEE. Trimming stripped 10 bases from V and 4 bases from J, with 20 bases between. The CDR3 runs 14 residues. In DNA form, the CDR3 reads TGTGCCGTGGAGAGGGGGGGCGGGGGCACTGAAGCTTTCTTT. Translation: CAVERGGGGTEAFF. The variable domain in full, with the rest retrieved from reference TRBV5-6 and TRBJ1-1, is DAGVTQSPTHLIKTRGQQVTLRCSPKSGHDTVSWYQQALGQGPQFIFQYYEEEERQRGNFPDRFSGHQFPNYSSELNVNALLLGDSALYLCAVERGGGGTEAFFGQGTRLTVV.

CDR3 DNA: TGTGCCAGCAGCATCGGACAGGGGGCTCTTGGAAACACCATATATTTT. Protein: CASSIGQGALGNTIYF. The J gene is TRBJ1-3, the V gene TRBV9, with 11 bases matching TRBD1. Looked up from germline, CDR1 is SGDLS and CDR2 is YYNGEE. V trimming: 4 bases; J trimming: 3 bases; junction bases outside the gene matches: 6. This CDR3 comprises 16 residues.

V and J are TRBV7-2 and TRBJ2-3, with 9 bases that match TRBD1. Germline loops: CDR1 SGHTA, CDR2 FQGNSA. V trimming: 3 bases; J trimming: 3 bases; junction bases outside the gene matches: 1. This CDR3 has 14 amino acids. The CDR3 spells CASSFDRGTDTQYF. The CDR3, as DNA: TGTGCCAGCAGCTTCGACAGGGGGACAGATACGCAGTATTTT.

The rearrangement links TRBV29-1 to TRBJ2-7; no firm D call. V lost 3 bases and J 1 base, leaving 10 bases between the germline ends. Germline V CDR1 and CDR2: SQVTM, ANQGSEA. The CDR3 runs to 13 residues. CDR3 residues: CSVEGKLSYEQYF. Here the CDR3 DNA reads TGCAGCGTTGAGGGAAAGTTGTCCTACGAGCAGTACTTC.

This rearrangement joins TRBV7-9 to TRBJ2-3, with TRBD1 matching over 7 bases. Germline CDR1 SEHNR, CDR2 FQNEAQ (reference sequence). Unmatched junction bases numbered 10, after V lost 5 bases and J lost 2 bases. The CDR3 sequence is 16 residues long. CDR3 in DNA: TGTGCCAGCAGCCGTGATACAGGGGTCCACACAGATACGCAGTATTTT. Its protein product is CASSRDTGVHTDTQYF.